The text below deals with one T cell receptor (beta chain). What it recognizes is unknown. Looked up from germline, CDR1 is SGHTS and CDR2 is YDEGEE. Trimming took off 0 bases at V and 2 bases at J, with 14 bases between the two ends. There are 17 residues in the CDR3. This entry comes from a study of T cell responses to AZD1222 COVID-19 vaccine. Study-level points and caveats: Of spike-specific TCRs, nearly half reportedly target regions left unmutated in variants.

Data came from immunoSEQ multiplex PCR; TCRdb stores just in-frame clones and leaves some out. This sample has tens of thousands of clones, with approximately 91% found just once. The sample consisted of peripheral blood, taken on day 0 of AZD1222 vaccination. The receptor's source is an adult in good health. This chain connects TRBV5-8 to TRBJ1-4; D unresolved. CDR3 residues: CASSLVVNPVTNEKLFF. The DNA for the CDR3 is TGTGCCAGCAGCTTGGTAGTTAATCCGGTGACTAATGAAAAACTGTTTTTT.